This T cell receptor (beta chain) was recovered during a study of blood T cell repertoires in COVID-19. The repertoire was sequenced with immunoSEQ multiplex PCR; TCRdb's copy has only in-frame clones and lacks some. Of about 120,000 clones listed, more than 80% are singletons. Germline V CDR1 and CDR2: SGHTS, YDEGEE. Trimming removed 0 bases at V and 11 bases at J, with 14 bases between. The CDR3 is 13 amino acids. This clone has a handful of counts. The specimen sequenced was peripheral blood. This sequence originates from a woman aged 45-65 years with acute or convalescent COVID-19. V gene TRBV5-8 combines with J gene TRBJ1-1; no clear D. This CDR3 reads CASSLGPALRAFF. For the CDR3, the DNA is TGTGCCAGCAGCTTGGGCCCTGCCCTGAGGGCTTTCTTT.